The next 18 T cell receptor beta chains were all read from a single sample in a study of cytomegalovirus exposure and HLA in healthy donors. The PCR was carried out with 60 Vbeta primers and 13 Jbeta primers. Sequencing used immunoSEQ multiplex PCR; TCRdb keeps in-frame clones, though not all of them. The sample has about 110,000 clones; 81% are singletons. The sequencing input was PBMCs. The receptors originated from a woman aged 25-40 years in good health and CMV-seronegative.

The chain joins TRBV4-1 to TRBJ2-5, with D possibly TRBD2 on 5 matching bases. CDR1 is MGHRA and CDR2 is YSYEKL in the germline V gene. Trimming took 2 bases from V and 4 from J, leaving 14 bases between them. The CDR3 runs to 15 residues. The CDR3: CASSQSRIEGETQYF. CDR3 in DNA: TGCGCCAGCAGCCAATCTCGAATTGAGGGAGAGACCCAGTACTTC.

V usage is TRBV2 and J usage is TRBJ2-2; 8 nucleotides line up with TRBD2. The length of the CDR3 is 16 residues. Germline V gives CDR1 SNHLY, CDR2 FYNNEI. Trimming took 3 bases from V and 4 from J; bases not matched to a gene: 7. The CDR3 DNA follows: TGTGCCAGCAGTGAGGTTGCGGGAGGCCCCACCGGGGAGCTGTTTTTT. This translates into CASSEVAGGPTGELFF. Based on the CDR3 plus reference TRBV2 and TRBJ2-2, the full variable domain is EPEVTQTPSHQVTQMGQEVILRCVPISNHLYFYWYRQILGQKVEFLVSFYNNEISEKSEIFDDQFSVERPDGSNFTLKIRSTKLEDSAMYFCASSEVAGGPTGELFFGEGSRLTVL.

The V gene is TRBV6-6, the J gene TRBJ1-2, with 7 positions matching TRBD1. This CDR3 is built from 14 residues. Germline V lookup: CDR1 MNHNY, CDR2 SVGAGI (reference sequence). V gave up 8 bases and J gave up 4 bases; unmatched junction bases: 10. Written as DNA, the CDR3 is TGTGCCAGCGCCCCGGGACAGACAGTCTATGGCTACACCTTC. It encodes CASAPGQTVYGYTF.

The V and J genes are TRBV27 and TRBJ2-3; possibly TRBD1 for D (6 bases). CDR3 length: 14 amino acids. V was pared by 7 bases and J by 2 bases, with 13 bases between. Germline V gene data show CDR1 as MNHEY and CDR2 as SMNVEV (reference sequence). CDR3 nucleotide sequence: TGTGCCAGCACGGCAGGGGCCGACACAGATACGCAGTATTTT. This translates into CASTAGADTDTQYF.

The chain couples TRBV19 to TRBJ2-7; 9 bases are a match to TRBD1. Germline trimming cut 7 bases from V and 1 base from J; bases unmatched to any gene: 14. The CDR3 sequence is 17 residues long. Germline CDR1 and CDR2: LNHDA and SQIVND (reference sequence). The CDR3 here is CASTQMGPGQGSYEQYF. CDR3 DNA: TGTGCCAGTACCCAAATGGGGCCGGGACAGGGATCCTACGAGCAGTACTTC.

Only one count was recorded for this clone. The chain is built from TRBV30 and TRBJ1-2; D possibly corresponds to TRBD1 (5 bases). Per the germline V gene, CDR1 is GTSNPN and CDR2 is SVGIG (reference sequence). CDR3 length: 12 amino acids. V lost 2 bases and J lost 4, with 8 bases in between. The CDR3 nucleotides read TGTGCCTGGAGTCAGACAGCCTATGGCTACACCTTC. It codes for CAWSQTAYGYTF. The variable domain in full, with the rest retrieved from reference TRBV30 and TRBJ1-2, is SQTIHQWPATLVQPVGSPLSLECTVEGTSNPNLYWYRQAAGRGLQLLFYSVGIGQISSEVPQNLSASRPQDRQFILSSKKLLLSDSGFYLCAWSQTAYGYTFGSGTRLTVV.

The chain has TRBV7-2 and TRBJ2-7, with D maybe TRBD1 (5 bases). The germline gives CDR1 SGHTA, CDR2 FQGNSA. The CDR3 contains 13 residues. With 4 bases removed from V and 0 bases from J, the gap between germline ends came to 7 bases. CDR3 nucleotide sequence: TGTGCCAGCAGCTCCGACAGCTCCTACGAGCAGTACTTC. Amino acids: CASSSDSSYEQYF.

J is TRBJ2-3 and V is TRBV7-2; D may be TRBD2 (6 bases). CDR1 SGHTA and CDR2 FQGNSA come from the germline V gene. CDR3 length: 14 residues. V lost 7 bases and J lost 6, with 17 bases in between. CDR3 bases: TGTGCCAGCACCTTGACTAGGTCTTCCGATACGCAGTATTTT. Translated, it gives CASTLTRSSDTQYF.

This clone appeared a single time. The CDR3 region is CASSATGTGSYEQYF. CDR3 nucleotide sequence: TGTGCCAGCAGTGCGACCGGGACAGGGTCCTACGAGCAGTACTTC. This rearrangement joins TRBV28 to TRBJ2-7, with TRBD1 identical over 9 bases. V was clipped by 5 bases and J by 1 base; unmatched bases: 6. CDR1 and CDR2 from the germline V gene are MDHEN and SYDVKM. The CDR3 has 15 amino acids.

The J gene is TRBJ2-5, the V gene TRBV10-1; D not resolved. With the DNA end fitting TRBJ2-7 better, the J assignment may be wrong. This CDR3 is 16 amino acids long. Germline values: CDR1 WNHNN, CDR2 SYGVQD (reference sequence). The CDR3 region has the DNA TGCGCCAGCAGTGAGGGTAACCGAATATTCTTATACGAGCAGTACTTC. Translation: CASSEGNRIFLYEQYF.

The chain recombines TRBV29-1 with TRBJ2-7, with D possibly TRBD1 on 6 matching bases. There are 13 residues in the CDR3. Trimming shortened V by 5 bases and J by 3 bases, and 14 bases separated the two germline ends. From germline, CDR1 is SQVTM and CDR2 ANQGSEA. Written as DNA, the CDR3 is TGCAGCGTTTCTCAGGGGTCCCACTACGAGCAGTACTTC. Its translation: CSVSQGSHYEQYF.

The genes are TRBV6-5 and TRBJ2-5, with D tentatively TRBD2 (6 bases). Trimming left V 2 bases short and J 4 bases short, with 14 bases between. CDR3 length: 15 residues. From germline, CDR1 is MNHEY and CDR2 SVGAGI. The CDR3 loop reads CASSYTGGTGETQYF. CDR3 sequence (DNA): TGTGCCAGCAGTTACACGGGCGGGACGGGAGAGACCCAGTACTTC.

V and J are TRBV5-6 and TRBJ2-7; D gene uncertain. V shed 0 bases and J shed 1 base, with 8 bases lying between them. CDR1 is SGHDT and CDR2 is YYEEEE in the germline V gene. The CDR3 covers 14 residues. The DNA of the CDR3 is TGTGCCAGCAGCTTGGACTTGAGATCCTACGAGCAGTACTTC. It specifies CASSLDLRSYEQYF.

This rearrangement joins TRBV7-2 to TRBJ2-5; TRBD1 matches 8 bases. The CDR3 extends over 11 amino acids. Trimming at V came to 7 bases and at J to 13 bases, leaving 8 bases not matched to a gene. CDR1 is SGHTA, CDR2 FQGNSA, per germline. The CDR3 is CASKDRELLYF. The CDR3 DNA reads as TGTGCCAGCAAGGACAGGGAACTACTGTACTTC.

The CDR3 spells CAISVPPGTGGTEQYF. The CDR3 coding sequence is TGTGCCATCAGTGTCCCCCCCGGGACAGGGGGCACCGAGCAGTACTTC. The V and J genes are TRBV10-3 and TRBJ2-7, with 12 bases matching TRBD1. Germline V gene sequence: CDR1 ENHRY, CDR2 SYGVKD. CDR3 size: 16 residues. The ends lost 4 bases at V and 6 bases at J; junction bases unmatched: 10.

The V gene is TRBV28, the J gene TRBJ2-5; the match to TRBD1 covers 12 bases. The CDR3 is made up of 17 amino acids. V trimming: 3 bases; J trimming: 7 bases; junction bases outside the gene matches: 12. Germline CDR1 reads MDHEN; CDR2 reads SYDVKM. CDR3 protein: CASSFIAGQGALGTQYF. The DNA for the CDR3 is TGTGCCAGCAGTTTTATAGCGGGACAGGGGGCCCTGGGGACCCAGTACTTC.

The table lists this clone with a count of one. The gene calls are TRBV7-9 and TRBJ2-7; the match to TRBD2 covers 13 bases. This CDR3 is 19 amino acids long. The V and J ends lost 5 bases and 6 bases, in that order; junction bases with no gene match: 19. CDR1 and CDR2 (germline): SEHNR, FQNEAQ (reference sequence). The CDR3 DNA reads as TGTGCCAGCAGCCCGACCCTCGGACTAGCGGGAGCTAGCTGGGGCGAGCAGTACTTC. As protein: CASSPTLGLAGASWGEQYF.

The CDR3 sequence is CASRSPRTSVWNEQFF. DNA of the CDR3: TGTGCCAGCAGATCTCCCCGGACTTCGGTTTGGAATGAGCAGTTCTTC. V and J are TRBV11-2 and TRBJ2-1; a weak D match, TRBD2 (5 bases). Trimming pared 6 bases from V and 7 bases from J, leaving 22 bases between. The CDR3 runs 16 residues. The germline gives CDR1 SGHAT, CDR2 FQNNGV.